Listed here are 11 T cell receptor beta chains from one sample, sequenced in a study of patients and donors after allogeneic stem cell transplantation. One entry per CDR3 protein, called by TCRdb with MiXCR from the RT-PCR reads. Of roughly 230,000 distinct CDR3 sequences listed, less than 15% were seen once; the top ten hold approximately 10%. Sequenced material: blood, either unsorted or a sorted T cell fraction (not recorded which). These receptors were collected from a human donor who was either an allogeneic HSCT recipient or a stem cell or donor lymphocyte infusion donor (not recorded which). It is not recorded whose cells these are; they may come from a transplant donor.

The chain is built from TRBV5-1 and TRBJ2-3, with TRBD2 identical over 9 bases. Losses at the gene ends were 1 base for V and 6 bases for J; bases not matched to a gene: 6. CDR1 and CDR2 (germline): SGHRS, YFSETQ. The CDR3 has 15 residues. CDR3 DNA: TGCGCCAGCAGCTTGAGGGGACTAGCTATGGATACGCAGTATTTT. It translates to CASSLRGLAMDTQYF.

The chain recombines TRBV30 with TRBJ1-2, with a possible D match to TRBD1 (5 bases). Trimming left V 4 bases short and J 2 bases short, with 11 bases between. The CDR3 length is 13 residues. The germline gives CDR1 GTSNPN, CDR2 SVGIG (reference sequence). CDR3: CAWIRDRNYGYTF. The CDR3 DNA reads as TGTGCCTGGATCCGAGACAGAAACTATGGCTACACCTTC. The variable domain in full, with the rest retrieved from reference TRBV30 and TRBJ1-2, is SQTIHQWPATLVQPVGSPLSLECTVEGTSNPNLYWYRQAAGRGLQLLFYSVGIGQISSEVPQNLSASRPQDRQFILSSKKLLLSDSGFYLCAWIRDRNYGYTFGSGTRLTVV.

This chain uses TRBV5-5 with TRBJ2-3; a possible D gene is TRBD1 (5 bases). The CDR3 spans 14 residues. V shed 4 bases and J shed 6 bases, with 15 bases lying between them. Germline CDR1 is SGHKS and CDR2 is YYEKEE (reference sequence). CDR3 sequence reads: CASSTVGAWDTQYF. The CDR3 DNA reads as TGTGCCAGCAGCACGGTTGGGGCATGGGATACGCAGTATTTT.

The chain carries TRBV2 and TRBJ2-5, with TRBD2 identical over 7 bases. This CDR3 is built from 16 residues. From germline, CDR1 is SNHLY and CDR2 FYNNEI. V lost 1 base to trimming and J lost 4 bases; unmatched junction nucleotides: 9. CDR3 residues: CASSEGAGTRGETQYF. In nucleotides, the CDR3 is TGTGCCAGCAGTGAAGGAGCGGGAACGAGGGGAGAGACCCAGTACTTC.

This chain uses TRBV18 with TRBJ1-4, with a possible D match to TRBD1 (5 bases). This CDR3 spans 14 amino acids. Germline assignment: CDR1 KGHSH and CDR2 LQKENI. With 8 bases removed from V and 8 bases from J, the gap between germline ends came to 18 bases. CDR3 protein: CASETDPLGEKLFF. CDR3 DNA: TGTGCCAGCGAGACAGACCCCCTTGGAGAAAAACTGTTTTTT.

This clonotype was seen a handful of times. The junction shows a germline mismatch at one end, possibly a read error. The chain uses TRBV7-7 and TRBJ2-7, with TRBD1 matching over 7 bases. CDR1 and CDR2 (germline): SSHAT, FNYEAQ (reference sequence). The CDR3 is 13 amino acids. The CDR3 coding sequence is TGTGCTAGCAGCCACGACAGGGACTACGAGCAGTACTTC. Translated: CASSHDRDYEQYF.

This clonotype was found a few times. V usage is TRBV6-5 and J usage is TRBJ2-1; 8 positions agree with TRBD1. Per the germline V gene, CDR1 is MNHEY and CDR2 is SVGAGI. Losses at the gene ends were 2 bases for V and 9 bases for J; bases not matched to a gene: 6. CDR3 length equals 14 residues. The CDR3: CASSYQDRAGEQFF. CDR3 coding DNA: TGTGCCAGCAGTTACCAGGACAGGGCGGGTGAGCAGTTCTTC.

This clonotype appeared many times. This rearrangement joins TRBV29-1 to TRBJ2-1, with D possibly being TRBD1 or TRBD2 (6 bases each). The CDR3 contains 16 residues. Germline V gene sequence: CDR1 SQVTM, CDR2 ANQGSEA. V gave up 6 bases and J gave up 0 bases, with 18 bases separating them. The CDR3 DNA follows: TGCAGCGTCTCCCGCCCGGGGGCGAGCTCCTACAATGAGCAGTTCTTC. Amino acid sequence: CSVSRPGASSYNEQFF.

This clonotype appeared a few times. The V call is TRBV30, the J call TRBJ1-6; D not resolved. Germline V gene data show CDR1 as GTSNPN and CDR2 as SVGIG (reference sequence). V lost 4 bases and J lost 7, with 11 bases in between. CDR3 size: 13 residues. CDR3 bases: TGTGCCTGGATAAGGGCAGCGAATTCACCCCTCCACTTT. The encoded protein is CAWIRAANSPLHF.

The chain carries TRBV30 and TRBJ2-1, with 11 positions matching TRBD2. V shed 3 bases and J 5 bases; nucleotides not matched to a gene: 9. CDR1 is GTSNPN, CDR2 SVGIG, per germline (reference sequence). The CDR3 has 16 amino acids. CDR3 residues: CAWSGASGGLNNEQFF. The CDR3 nucleotides read TGTGCCTGGAGCGGGGCTAGCGGGGGGCTCAACAATGAGCAGTTCTTC. Full variable domain (remainder filled in from reference TRBV30 and TRBJ2-1): SQTIHQWPATLVQPVGSPLSLECTVEGTSNPNLYWYRQAAGRGLQLLFYSVGIGQISSEVPQNLSASRPQDRQFILSSKKLLLSDSGFYLCAWSGASGGLNNEQFFGPGTRLTVL.

This clonotype was seen at least ten times. The genes are TRBV5-5 and TRBJ2-3; D is unclear. The V gene's germline CDR1 is SGHKS and CDR2 YYEKEE (reference sequence). This CDR3 contains 15 residues. The germline V and J ends were trimmed by 0 bases and 0 bases, with 8 bases remaining between them. The CDR3 loop reads CASSLETLSTDTQYF. The CDR3, as DNA: TGTGCCAGCAGCTTGGAGACCCTAAGCACAGATACGCAGTATTTT.